This entry concerns a single TCR beta chain. Its antigen is not identified. This CDR3 has 14 amino acids. V was shortened by 5 bases and J by 7 bases, with 18 bases between the two germline ends. Per the germline V gene, CDR1 is SGHNT and CDR2 is YENEEA. This sample is part of a study of somatic mutations in cytotoxic T cells in rheumatoid arthritis. Study-level findings and limits: In about an eighth of the 65 patients, the largest CD8+ clone exceeded 20% of CD8+ cells.

The table came from immunoSEQ multiplex PCR; TCRdb's copy has only in-frame clones and leaves some out. The table records approximately 8,200 clones, 60% to 80% of them present only once. Sequencing was performed on CD8+ T cells sorted from blood. This TCR came from an adult with rheumatoid arthritis. The rearrangement links TRBV11-3 to TRBJ2-7; a possible D gene is TRBD1 (7 bases). Here the CDR3 DNA reads TGTGCCAGCAGCACCAGGGGGACTTCTGGAGAGCAGTACTTC. Translated, it gives CASSTRGTSGEQYF. Combining the CDR3 with reference TRBV11-3 and TRBJ2-7 gives the whole variable domain EAGVVQSPRYKIIEKKQPVAFWCNPISGHNTLYWYLQNLGQGPELLIRYENEEAVDDSQLPKDRFSAERLKGVDSTLKIQPAELGDSAVYLCASSTRGTSGEQYFGPGTRLTVT.